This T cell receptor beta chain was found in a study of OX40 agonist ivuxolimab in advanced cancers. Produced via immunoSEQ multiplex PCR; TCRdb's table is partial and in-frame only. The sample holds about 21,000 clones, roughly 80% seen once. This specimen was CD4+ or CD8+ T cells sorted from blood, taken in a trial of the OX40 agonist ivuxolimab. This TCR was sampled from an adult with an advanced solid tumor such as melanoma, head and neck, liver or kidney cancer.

CDR3 sequence: CASSTLAGEGVEQYF. The CDR3 DNA follows: TGCGCCAGCAGCACTCTAGCGGGAGAAGGAGTCGAGCAGTACTTC. The chain employs TRBV4-1 and TRBJ2-7; 10 positions match TRBD2. The CDR3 is 15 amino acids. Unmatched junction bases numbered 10, after V lost 5 bases and J lost 6 bases. Germline V gene data show CDR1 as MGHRA and CDR2 as YSYEKL.